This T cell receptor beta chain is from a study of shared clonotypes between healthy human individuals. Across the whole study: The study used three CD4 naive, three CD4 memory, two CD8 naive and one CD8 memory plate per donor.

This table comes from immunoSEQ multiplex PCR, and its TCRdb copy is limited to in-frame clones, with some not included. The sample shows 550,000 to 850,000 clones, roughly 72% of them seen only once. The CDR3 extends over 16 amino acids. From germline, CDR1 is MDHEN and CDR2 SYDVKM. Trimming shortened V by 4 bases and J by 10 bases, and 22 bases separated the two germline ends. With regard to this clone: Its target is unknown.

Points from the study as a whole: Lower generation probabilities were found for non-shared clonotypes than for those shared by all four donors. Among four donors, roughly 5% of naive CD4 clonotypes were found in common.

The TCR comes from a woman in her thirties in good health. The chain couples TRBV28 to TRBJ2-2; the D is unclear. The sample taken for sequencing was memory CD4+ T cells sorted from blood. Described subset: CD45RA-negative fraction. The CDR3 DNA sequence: TGTGCCAGCAGTTCACACTATCCACCAAGCGATGAGGAGCTGTTTTTT. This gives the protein CASSSHYPPSDEELFF.